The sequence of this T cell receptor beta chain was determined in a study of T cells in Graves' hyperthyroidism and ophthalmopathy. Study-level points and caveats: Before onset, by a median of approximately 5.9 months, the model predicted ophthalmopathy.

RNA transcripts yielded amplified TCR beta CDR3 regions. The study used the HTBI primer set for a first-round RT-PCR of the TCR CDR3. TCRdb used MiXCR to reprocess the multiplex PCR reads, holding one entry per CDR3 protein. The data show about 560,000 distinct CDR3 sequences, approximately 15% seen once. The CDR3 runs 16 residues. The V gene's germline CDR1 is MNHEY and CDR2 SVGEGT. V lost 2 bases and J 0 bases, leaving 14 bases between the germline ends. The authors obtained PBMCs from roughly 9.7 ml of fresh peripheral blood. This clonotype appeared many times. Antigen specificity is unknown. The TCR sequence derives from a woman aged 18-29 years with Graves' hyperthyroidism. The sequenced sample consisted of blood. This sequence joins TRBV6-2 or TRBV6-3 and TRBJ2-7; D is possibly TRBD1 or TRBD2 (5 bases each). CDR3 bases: TGTGCCAGCAGTTACCGCCGGGACCAAAGCTCCTACGAGCAGTACTTC. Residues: CASSYRRDQSSYEQYF.